Shown below are 16 T cell receptor beta chains from a single sample sequenced in a study of shared clonotypes between healthy human individuals. TCRdb's copy holds only in-frame clones and misses some; the assay was immunoSEQ multiplex PCR. The data contain approximately 2,000,000 clones, just over 90% of them singletons. Positively selected for CCR7, the CD45RO-negative cells used as naive CD8 cells excluded terminally differentiated effector memory CD45RA+ cells. The sequenced material came from naive CD8+ T cells from PBMCs. Receptors originate from a man between 18 and 29 years old in good health. Some clones in this sample may be carry-over from other donors' samples.

This clone turned up a few times. The chain couples TRBV18 to TRBJ1-5; D is perhaps TRBD1 (5 bases). The CDR3 is 16 residues long. The germline V gene has CDR1 KGHSH and CDR2 LQKENI. V shed 0 bases and J shed 0 bases, with 9 bases lying between them. The CDR3 spells CASSPPGTHSNQPQHF. CDR3 DNA: TGTGCCAGCTCACCACCCGGGACCCATAGCAATCAGCCCCAGCATTTT. The complete variable domain, with remaining parts taken from reference TRBV18 and TRBJ1-5, reads NAGVMQNPRHLVRRRGQEARLRCSPMKGHSHVYWYRQLPEEGLKFMVYLQKENIIDESGMPKERFSAEFPKEGPSILRIQQVVRGDSAAYFCASSPPGTHSNQPQHFGDGTRLSIL.

The chain is built from TRBV27 and TRBJ2-3; D may be TRBD1 (6 bases). Germline values: CDR1 MNHEY, CDR2 SMNVEV (reference sequence). Trimming took 1 base from V and 2 from J, leaving 13 bases between them. This CDR3 contains 16 residues. The CDR3, as DNA: TGTGCCAGCAGTTTATTGCAGGGGCGGACCACAGATACGCAGTATTTT. As protein: CASSLLQGRTTDTQYF.

The gene calls are TRBV4-1 and TRBJ1-1; D ambiguous. This CDR3 comprises 14 residues. Trimming pared 4 bases from V and 1 base from J, leaving 10 bases between. Germline V gives CDR1 MGHRA, CDR2 YSYEKL. The CDR3 sequence is CASSLVNENTEAFF. CDR3 DNA: TGCGCCAGCAGCCTGGTGAATGAGAACACTGAAGCTTTCTTT.

J is TRBJ2-1 and V is TRBV27; 10 bases match TRBD2. Germline V gene sequence: CDR1 MNHEY, CDR2 SMNVEV (reference sequence). This CDR3 spans 18 amino acids. V lost 6 bases and J lost 7; bases outside the gene matches: 18. CDR3 DNA: TGTGCCAGCAGCCCCCTCTCTCGTCTAGCGGGAGTGGTAAATGAGCAGTTCTTC. Protein: CASSPLSRLAGVVNEQFF.

V gene TRBV6-5 combines with J gene TRBJ1-5; a weak D match, TRBD1 (5 bases). The CDR3 is made up of 15 amino acids. Germline V lookup: CDR1 MNHEY, CDR2 SVGAGI. With 6 bases removed from V and 3 bases from J, the gap between germline ends came to 15 bases. The CDR3 sequence is CASRPRVNLNQPQHF. CDR3 DNA: TGTGCCAGCAGACCCAGGGTGAATCTCAATCAGCCCCAGCATTTT.

The CDR3: CASSPFGGAQETQYF. CDR3 coding DNA: TGTGCCAGCTCACCGTTCGGGGGGGCCCAGGAGACCCAGTACTTC. The rearrangement links TRBV18 to TRBJ2-5; 8 bases line up with TRBD2. CDR1 and CDR2 (germline): KGHSH, LQKENI. J lost 5 bases, V lost 3 bases, and 8 bases had no gene match. This CDR3 region has 15 residues.

The chain has TRBV10-3 and TRBJ1-1, with D perhaps TRBD1 (6 bases). The length of the CDR3 is 15 residues. The germline V gene has CDR1 ENHRY and CDR2 SYGVKD. The V gene lost 4 bases and the J gene lost 1 base, with 13 bases spanning the gap. CDR3 in amino acids: CAISAIRDKNTEAFF. The CDR3 DNA sequence: TGTGCCATCAGTGCTATTCGGGACAAGAACACTGAAGCTTTCTTT.

The V gene is TRBV5-1, the J gene TRBJ1-4, with D uncertain. With 3 bases removed from V and 0 bases from J, the gap between germline ends came to 12 bases. This CDR3 region has 16 residues. CDR1 is SGHRS, CDR2 YFSETQ, per germline. The CDR3 reads CASSSTLIATNEKLFF. The CDR3, as DNA: TGCGCCAGCAGCTCCACACTAATTGCAACTAATGAAAAACTGTTTTTT.

V usage is TRBV9 and J usage is TRBJ2-7, with TRBD2 matching 8 bases. The V gene's germline CDR1 is SGDLS and CDR2 YYNGEE. This CDR3 spans 15 amino acids. Unmatched junction bases numbered 8, after V lost 4 bases and J lost 2 bases. CDR3 nucleotide sequence: TGTGCCAGCAGCCCTCGGACGGGAGGGGCCTACGAGCAGTACTTC. Translated, it gives CASSPRTGGAYEQYF.

The gene calls are TRBV9 and TRBJ2-1; the D is unclear. Germline lookup yields CDR1 SGDLS and CDR2 YYNGEE. The CDR3 sequence is 12 residues long. V was trimmed by 7 bases and J by 10 bases, leaving 15 bases between them. CDR3 in amino acids: CASRPGDHEQFF. CDR3 DNA: TGTGCCAGCCGTCCGGGCGATCACGAGCAGTTCTTC.

The chain joins TRBV7-3 to TRBJ2-5, with 14 bases lining up with TRBD2. The V gene's germline CDR1 is SGHTA and CDR2 FQGTGA. The CDR3 covers 16 residues. V dropped 4 bases and J dropped 4; count of bases not matched to a gene: 5. The CDR3 DNA reads TGTGCCAGCAGCTCCTTCGGACTAGCGGGAGGAGAGACCCAGTACTTC. Protein sequence: CASSSFGLAGGETQYF.

The CDR3 sequence: CASGTLAADTQYF. In DNA, the CDR3 is TGTGCTAGTGGCACCCTAGCGGCAGATACGCAGTATTTT. The chain couples TRBV12-5 to TRBJ2-3; 7 bases agree with TRBD2. V lost 6 bases, J lost 4 bases, and 4 bases stayed unmatched. The germline V gene has CDR1 LGHNT and CDR2 FRNRAP. CDR3 size: 13 residues.

V gene TRBV10-3 combines with J gene TRBJ2-5; D is unclear. Trimming shortened V by 3 bases and J by 5 bases, and 25 bases separated the two germline ends. The CDR3 sequence is 18 residues long. Germline loops: CDR1 ENHRY, CDR2 SYGVKD. Here the CDR3 reads CAISDRGLLGSIAETQYF. The DNA for the CDR3 is TGTGCCATCAGTGATCGCGGTTTGCTGGGGTCCATTGCGGAGACCCAGTACTTC.

DNA of the CDR3: TGCGCCAGCAGCTTGGCTGGGGGGAGTATTGAGCAGTTCTTC. Amino acid sequence: CASSLAGGSIEQFF. The rearrangement joins TRBV5-1 to TRBJ2-1; a possible D gene is TRBD2 (6 bases). The CDR3 covers 14 residues. Trimming removed 0 bases from V and 9 bases from J, with 13 bases in between. CDR1 is SGHRS, CDR2 YFSETQ, per germline. The variable domain in full, completed from reference TRBV5-1 and TRBJ2-1, reads KAGVTQTPRYLIKTRGQQVTLSCSPISGHRSVSWYQQTPGQGLQFLFEYFSETQRNKGNFPGRFSGRQFSNSRSEMNVSTLELGDSALYLCASSLAGGSIEQFFGPGTRLTVL.

This sequence joins TRBV6-6 and TRBJ2-1; possibly TRBD2 for D (5 bases). From germline, CDR1 is MNHNY and CDR2 SVGAGI (reference sequence). The CDR3 runs 15 residues. Trimming removed 4 bases from V and 1 base from J, with 11 bases in between. As DNA, the CDR3 is TGTGCCAGCAGTTCGTCGGGGAATTCCTACAATGAGCAGTTCTTC. This sequence encodes CASSSSGNSYNEQFF.

The V call is TRBV13, the J call TRBJ2-1; tentative D call: TRBD1 (5 bases). Germline V gene sequence: CDR1 PRHDT, CDR2 FYEKMQ (reference sequence). Trimming stripped 5 bases from V and 7 bases from J, with 15 bases between. This CDR3 spans 14 amino acids. CDR3 in amino acids: CASSPSAAGNEQFF. In nucleotides, the CDR3 is TGTGCCAGCAGCCCCTCCGCGGCAGGGAATGAGCAGTTCTTC.